The source of this T cell receptor beta chain is a study of Ad26.COV2.S vaccination and SARS-CoV-2 variants. Study outcomes and limitations: Substantial post-vaccination breadth of spike-specific CD8+ and CD4+ T cell responses was reported. Total T cell responses, in the TCR breadth and depth analyses, may have been underestimated.

Generated by immunoSEQ multiplex PCR, the TCRdb table keeps only in-frame clones and is missing some. The data contain tens of thousands of clones, around 82% of them singletons. V was shortened by 8 bases and J by 5 bases, with 9 bases between the two germline ends. CDR3 length: 11 residues. From germline, CDR1 is SNHLY and CDR2 FYNNEI. On this clone: Its antigen is unidentified.

The sequenced sample was peripheral blood, obtained after recovery from COVID-19. The TCR originated in a human donor who had recovered from COVID-19. V gene TRBV2 combines with J gene TRBJ1-2; a possible D gene is TRBD1 (6 bases). CDR3 protein: CASSQGYGYTF. The DNA for the CDR3 is TGTGCCAGCTCACAGGGATATGGCTACACCTTC. The whole variable domain, filled in from reference TRBV2 and TRBJ1-2, reads EPEVTQTPSHQVTQMGQEVILRCVPISNHLYFYWYRQILGQKVEFLVSFYNNEISEKSEIFDDQFSVERPDGSNFTLKIRSTKLEDSAMYFCASSQGYGYTFGSGTRLTVV.